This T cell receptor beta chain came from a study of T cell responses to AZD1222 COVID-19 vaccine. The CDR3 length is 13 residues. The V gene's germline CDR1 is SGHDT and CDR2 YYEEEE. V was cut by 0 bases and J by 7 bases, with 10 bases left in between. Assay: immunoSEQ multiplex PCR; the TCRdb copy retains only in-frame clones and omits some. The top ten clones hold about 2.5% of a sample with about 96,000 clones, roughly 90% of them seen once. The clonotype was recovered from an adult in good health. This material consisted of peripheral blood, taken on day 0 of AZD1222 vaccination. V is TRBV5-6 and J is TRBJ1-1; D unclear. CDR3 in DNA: TGTGCCAGCAGCTTGGGGGTATCGGGTGAAGCTTTCTTT. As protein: CASSLGVSGEAFF.